The 31 T cell receptor beta chains given below trace back to one sample, sequenced in a study of blood T cell repertoires in COVID-19. Assay used: immunoSEQ multiplex PCR; TCRdb lists only in-frame clones, some missing. The sample carries 150,000 to 200,000 clones, about four fifths recorded once. Sequencing used PBMCs or T cells enriched from blood (not recorded which). The receptors shown here come from a woman between 55 and 75 years old who had recovered from COVID-19.

This clone appeared a few times. This sequence joins TRBV10-3 and TRBJ2-2, with TRBD1 identical over 7 bases. Germline CDR1 is ENHRY and CDR2 is SYGVKD. The CDR3 contains 14 residues. V lost 2 bases, J lost 8 bases, and 5 bases stayed unmatched. The CDR3, as DNA: TGTGCCATCAGTGAGCAAACAGGGGTAGGGGAGCTGTTTTTT. It codes for CAISEQTGVGELFF.

The chain is built from TRBV9 and TRBJ2-2; D is perhaps TRBD2 (5 bases). Per germline, CDR1 SGDLS and CDR2 YYNGEE. Trimming cost V 4 bases and J 5 bases, with 15 bases left between them. The CDR3 runs 15 residues. The CDR3 DNA is TGTGCCAGCAGCCTGGCGACGGGGTTGACCGGGGAGCTGTTTTTT. The encoded protein is CASSLATGLTGELFF.

The rearrangement links TRBV19 to TRBJ1-5; tentative D call: TRBD1 (5 bases). Germline V gene lookup returns CDR1 LNHDA and CDR2 SQIVND (reference sequence). There are 16 residues in the CDR3. V lost 1 base and J 5 bases, leaving 15 bases between the germline ends. CDR3 in amino acids: CASSIVRGGGYQPQHF. The CDR3 bases are TGTGCCAGTAGTATAGTGCGGGGTGGGGGGTATCAGCCCCAGCATTTT.

The chain couples TRBV5-8 to TRBJ2-7, with 7 bases fitting TRBD2. CDR1 and CDR2 from the germline V gene are SGHTS and YDEGEE. Unmatched junction bases numbered 6, after V lost 2 bases and J lost 4 bases. The CDR3 extends over 14 amino acids. CDR3 amino acids: CASSLGLAVYEQYF. CDR3 DNA sequence: TGTGCCAGCAGCTTAGGGCTAGCGGTATACGAGCAGTACTTC. Full variable domain (remainder filled in from reference TRBV5-8 and TRBJ2-7): EAGVTQSPTHLIKTRGQQATLRCSPISGHTSVYWYQQALGLGLQFLLWYDEGEERNRGNFPPRFSGRQFPNYSSELNVNALELEDSALYLCASSLGLAVYEQYFGPGTRLTVT.

The V gene is TRBV11-3, the J gene TRBJ2-3, with TRBD2 matching 7 bases. This CDR3 comprises 17 residues. Germline lookup yields CDR1 SGHNT and CDR2 YENEEA. Unmatched junction bases numbered 12, after V lost 1 base and J lost 5 bases. The CDR3 coding sequence is TGTGCCAGCAGCTTAGGAAGCGGGGCCCTACCGGGAGATACGCAGTATTTT. Amino acid sequence: CASSLGSGALPGDTQYF.

This clone occurred a few times. The gene calls are TRBV12-3 or TRBV12-4 and TRBJ1-5, with no clear D. Trimming cost V 3 bases and J 0 bases, with 3 bases left between them. The CDR3 contains 13 residues. This CDR3 is CASSFNSNQPQHF. CDR3 DNA sequence: TGTGCCAGCAGTTTTAATAGCAATCAGCCCCAGCATTTT.

The chain carries TRBV2 and TRBJ1-1; D not certain. Germline V gene lookup returns CDR1 SNHLY and CDR2 FYNNEI. The CDR3 runs to 11 residues. Deletions cut 5 bases from V and 5 bases from J, with 6 bases between. In nucleotides, the CDR3 is TGTGCCAGCAGTCCTTATACTGAAGCTTTCTTT. Protein sequence: CASSPYTEAFF.

The V and J genes are TRBV19 and TRBJ2-7, with TRBD1 matching over 11 bases. V shed 6 bases and J 5 bases; nucleotides not matched to a gene: 6. Germline assignment: CDR1 LNHDA and CDR2 SQIVND (reference sequence). The CDR3 has 14 amino acids. The CDR3 coding sequence is TGTGCCAGTAGCCCGGGACAGGGGGGCAACGAGCAGTACTTC. It is translated as CASSPGQGGNEQYF.

This rearrangement joins TRBV3-1 (or the pseudogene TRBV3-2) to TRBJ1-2; possibly TRBD1 for D (5 bases). The length of the CDR3 is 13 residues. V was clipped by 4 bases and J by 1 base, with 7 bases between them. Germline V gives CDR1 LGHDT, CDR2 YNNKEL (reference sequence). The CDR3, as DNA: TGTGCCAGCAGCCTCGACAGTAACTATGGCTACACCTTC. Translation gives CASSLDSNYGYTF.

V usage is TRBV6-5 and J usage is TRBJ1-2; 7 nucleotides line up with TRBD1. The germline gives CDR1 MNHEY, CDR2 SVGAGI. The J segment lost 7 bases and the V segment lost 2 bases, leaving 7 bases of the junction unmatched. The CDR3 is 14 amino acids. CDR3 DNA: TGTGCCAGCAGTTACACAGGGGAGTGTTGTGGCTACACCTTC. It yields the protein CASSYTGECCGYTF.

The chain recombines TRBV30 with TRBJ2-1, with a possible D match to TRBD1 (8 bases). Germline assignment: CDR1 GTSNPN and CDR2 SVGIG (reference sequence). The V end lost 0 bases, the J end lost 16 bases, and 16 bases lay between the germline ends. The CDR3 has 12 amino acids. The CDR3 coding sequence is TGTGCCTGGAGTGTACAGGGGGGGGCTTTTTTCTTC. It encodes CAWSVQGGAFFF.

V is TRBV7-8 and J is TRBJ2-5; possible D gene TRBD2, 5 bases. This CDR3 is 14 amino acids long. The V end lost 1 base, the J end lost 4 bases, and 10 bases lay between the germline ends. Germline loops: CDR1 SGHVS, CDR2 FQNEAQ. This chain's CDR3 is CASSLGGMGETQYF. The DNA of the CDR3 is TGTGCCAGCAGCTTAGGAGGGATGGGAGAGACCCAGTACTTC.

The DNA of the CDR3 is TGCGCCAGCAGCCCCGGGACTAGCGGGGGGGCAAGTTTCTACGAGCAGTACTTC. It translates to CASSPGTSGGASFYEQYF. The chain is built from TRBV5-1 and TRBJ2-7; 16 bases line up with TRBD2. This CDR3 is built from 18 residues. The V gene's germline CDR1 is SGHRS and CDR2 YFSETQ. V was clipped by 4 bases and J by 3 bases; unmatched bases: 10.

The V call is TRBV7-2, the J call TRBJ1-2; D is unclear. Trimming cost V 2 bases and J 7 bases, with 14 bases left between them. Germline V CDR1 and CDR2: SGHTA, FQGNSA. The CDR3 totals 14 residues. CDR3 nucleotide sequence: TGTGCCAGCAGCTTACACGAAGGAGAAGGTGGCTACACCTTC. Translating it yields CASSLHEGEGGYTF.

This chain uses TRBV27 with TRBJ1-1; D gene uncertain. The CDR3 has 14 residues. CDR1 is MNHEY and CDR2 is SMNVEV in the germline V gene (reference sequence). Trimming cost V 6 bases and J 6 bases, with 17 bases left between them. CDR3 protein: CASRFTPQVAEAFF. CDR3 nucleotide sequence: TGTGCCAGCAGATTCACACCCCAGGTCGCTGAAGCTTTCTTT.

This clone has just one count. The rearrangement uses TRBV3-1 (or the pseudogene TRBV3-2) and TRBJ2-1, with D perhaps TRBD2 (5 bases). Germline V gives CDR1 LGHDT, CDR2 YNNKEL (reference sequence). The CDR3 is 16 residues long. The V and J ends lost 0 bases and 0 bases respectively, with 9 bases between them. CDR3 in DNA: TGTGCCAGCAGCCAAGATAGGGAGACCTCCTACAATGAGCAGTTCTTC. Residues: CASSQDRETSYNEQFF.

The chain uses TRBV11-3 and TRBJ2-1; possible D gene TRBD1, 5 bases. The V gene's germline CDR1 is SGHNT and CDR2 YENEEA. CDR3 size: 13 residues. Trimming stripped 0 bases from V and 12 bases from J, with 12 bases between. DNA of the CDR3: TGTGCCAGCAGCTTAGATGTTTGGGGCGGGCAGTTCTTC. Protein product: CASSLDVWGGQFF.

V and J are TRBV10-3 and TRBJ2-5; 7 bases map to TRBD1. J was trimmed by 2 bases and V by 6 bases; bases with no gene match: 3. Germline values: CDR1 ENHRY, CDR2 SYGVKD. This CDR3 is built from 13 residues. CDR3 in amino acids: CAIRGTVQETQYF. The CDR3 region has the DNA TGTGCCATCAGGGGGACAGTTCAAGAGACCCAGTACTTC.

This chain joins TRBV24-1 and TRBJ1-2; TRBD1 might be the D (6 bases). Trimming shortened V by 3 bases and J by 3 bases, and 13 bases separated the two germline ends. Germline-derived CDR1 and CDR2 are KGHDR and SFDVKD. CDR3 length: 15 residues. The CDR3 protein is CATSDTYRADYGYTF. The CDR3 region has the DNA TGTGCCACCAGTGATACATACAGGGCGGACTATGGCTACACCTTC.

V is TRBV6-5 and J is TRBJ2-5; 8 bases are a match to TRBD2. V shed 5 bases, J shed 5 bases, and the junction held 10 bases outside the gene matches. The CDR3 totals 15 residues. CDR1 is MNHEY and CDR2 is SVGAGI in the germline V gene. CDR3 residues: CASSSTAGDGETQYF. The CDR3 DNA is TGTGCCAGCAGTAGCACAGCGGGGGACGGGGAGACCCAGTACTTC.

The chain combines TRBV6-5 with TRBJ2-3; TRBD1 aligns across 8 bases. The CDR3 loop spans 16 amino acids. V was pared by 4 bases and J by 4 bases, with 10 bases of the junction left unmatched. CDR1 and CDR2 (germline): MNHEY, SVGAGI. CDR3 nucleotides: TGTGCCAGCAGTTTGGACAGGGATTCCTTCGCAGATACGCAGTATTTT. Its translation is CASSLDRDSFADTQYF.

The genes are TRBV11-2 and TRBJ2-5, with 12 bases identical to TRBD2. Germline assignment: CDR1 SGHAT and CDR2 FQNNGV. Unmatched junction bases numbered 12, after V lost 4 bases and J lost 3 bases. CDR3 length equals 18 residues. Written as DNA, the CDR3 is TGTGCCAGCAGCTCGTCATTGGGTCTAGCGGGGGGGAAAGAGACCCAGTACTTC. Its translation is CASSSSLGLAGGKETQYF.

This clone was picked up one time. V gene TRBV7-6 combines with J gene TRBJ1-1, with a tentative D call TRBD1 (5 bases). V was pared by 5 bases and J by 0 bases, with 13 bases between. CDR1 and CDR2 (germline): SGHVS, FNYEAQ. The CDR3 extends over 15 amino acids. The CDR3 region has the DNA TGTGCCAGCAGCGAACGAACGGGGGTGAACACTGAAGCTTTCTTT. Translation gives CASSERTGVNTEAFF.

This clone was observed a few times. Here the CDR3 DNA reads TGTGCCTGGAGTGTACAGGGATCGACTCAGCCCCAGCATTTT. Its translation: CAWSVQGSTQPQHF. The chain couples TRBV30 to TRBJ1-5, with a tentative D call TRBD1 (6 bases). Between the trimmed V and J ends, which lost 0 bases and 6 bases, there was a span of 12 bases. The CDR3 spans 14 residues. Germline V gene data show CDR1 as GTSNPN and CDR2 as SVGIG (reference sequence).

The chain combines TRBV4-2 with TRBJ2-7; perhaps TRBD2 as D (6 bases). The V and J ends lost 0 bases and 4 bases respectively, with 13 bases between them. Germline CDR1 LGHNA, CDR2 YNFKEQ. The CDR3 length is 15 residues. In nucleotides, the CDR3 is TGTGCCAGCAGCCAAGAAGACGGGGGAGCATACGAGCAGTACTTC. Translation: CASSQEDGGAYEQYF.

This clone was observed a single time. This chain links TRBV3-1 (or the pseudogene TRBV3-2) with TRBJ2-5, with 10 nucleotides matching TRBD2. Unmatched junction bases numbered 6, after V lost 1 base and J lost 4 bases. The germline V gene encodes CDR1 LGHDT and CDR2 YNNKEL (reference sequence). This CDR3 is built from 16 residues. The CDR3 region is CASSQGERGGGETQYF. Written as DNA, the CDR3 is TGTGCCAGCAGCCAAGGGGAGCGGGGGGGCGGAGAGACCCAGTACTTC.

The chain combines TRBV19 with TRBJ1-4; D is ambiguous. The CDR3 is made up of 13 amino acids. V was clipped by 1 base and J by 8 bases, with 8 bases between them. Germline loops: CDR1 LNHDA, CDR2 SQIVND (reference sequence). The chain's CDR3 is CASSIGGKEKLFF. The CDR3 DNA follows: TGTGCCAGTAGTATAGGAGGGAAGGAAAAACTGTTTTTT.

V gene TRBV7-6 combines with J gene TRBJ2-5; 8 bases line up with TRBD2. The J segment lost 4 bases and the V segment lost 6 bases, leaving 4 bases of the junction unmatched. CDR1 and CDR2 (germline): SGHVS, FNYEAQ. CDR3 length equals 13 residues. CDR3 nucleotides: TGTGCCAGCAGGTTTAGCGGGGTAGAGACCCAGTACTTC. This codes for CASRFSGVETQYF. Complete variable domain (other parts from reference TRBV7-6 and TRBJ2-5): GAGVSQSPRYKVTKRGQDVALRCDPISGHVSLYWYRQALGQGPEFLTYFNYEAQQDKSGLPNDRFSAERPEGSISTLTIQRTEQRDSAMYRCASRFSGVETQYFGPGTRLLVL.

Here the CDR3 reads CAIAGGDYNTEAFF. Written as DNA, the CDR3 is TGTGCCATCGCAGGGGGCGACTATAACACTGAAGCTTTCTTT. The chain joins TRBV10-3 to TRBJ1-1; 8 nucleotides match TRBD1. CDR3 length: 14 amino acids. The V segment lost 8 bases and the J segment 2 bases; nucleotides outside the gene matches: 7. Germline V lookup: CDR1 ENHRY, CDR2 SYGVKD.

A few counts support this clone. V usage is TRBV3-1 (or the pseudogene TRBV3-2) and J usage is TRBJ2-3; a weak D match, TRBD2 (6 bases). The V and J ends lost 4 bases and 0 bases respectively, with 11 bases between them. The CDR3 runs to 15 residues. Germline values: CDR1 LGHDT, CDR2 YNNKEL (reference sequence). The chain's CDR3 is CASSLRTISTDTQYF. The CDR3 DNA is TGTGCCAGCAGCCTCCGGACTATTAGCACAGATACGCAGTATTTT.

The chain is built from TRBV30 and TRBJ1-5; no reliable D call. CDR3 length: 13 amino acids. Trimming took 3 bases from V and 0 from J, leaving 6 bases between them. Germline V gives CDR1 GTSNPN, CDR2 SVGIG (reference sequence). CDR3 residues: CAWRAHSNQPQHF. CDR3 nucleotides: TGTGCCTGGAGAGCTCATAGCAATCAGCCCCAGCATTTT.